This record looks at one TCR beta chain sequence and its context. The record originates from a study of blood T cell repertoires in COVID-19. Only in-frame clones appear in the TCRdb table, and some are missing; sequencing was by immunoSEQ multiplex PCR. This repertoire shows roughly 260,000 clones, roughly 80% found once; its top ten account for 4.5% to 5%. This receptor was identified in a woman aged 80 or over with active or convalescent COVID-19. The sample taken for sequencing was peripheral blood.

For the CDR3, the DNA is TGTGCCAGCAGCTTAGAGGCGGGTCCCTATGGCTACACCTTC. This codes for CASSLEAGPYGYTF. This chain connects TRBV7-2 to TRBJ1-2, with no clear D. The V end was cut by 1 base, the J end by 4 bases, with 10 bases between. CDR3 size: 14 residues. Germline CDR1 is SGHTA and CDR2 is FQGNSA.